This is a list of T cell receptor beta chains from one sample in a study of OX40 agonist ivuxolimab in advanced cancers. The protocol was immunoSEQ multiplex PCR, while the TCRdb copy is restricted to in-frame clones and leaves out a portion. Of about 61,000 clones listed, 86% are singletons. Sequences were derived from CD4+ or CD8+ T cells sorted from blood, sampled in a trial of the OX40 agonist ivuxolimab. These TCRs come from an adult with an advanced solid tumor such as melanoma, head and neck, liver or kidney cancer. CDR3s include the opening cysteine and the closing phenylalanine or tryptophan. A D gene is named only where the DNA matches it firmly. A clone size is listed for some rows: how often the clone was seen (once, few, many), or a class if it is expanded.

j_call: TRBJ2-7; clone_size: -; v_call: TRBV6-1; d_call: TRBD1; cdr3_nt: TGTGCCAGCAGTGAAGCGACAGGGGTGCGGTCCGAGCAGTACTTC; cdr3_aa: CASSEATGVRSEQYF
j_call: TRBJ2-5; clone_size: -; v_call: TRBV7-9; d_call: -; cdr3_nt: TGTGCCAGCAGCTCTGAGGAGACCCAGTACTTC; cdr3_aa: CASSSEETQYF
j_call: TRBJ1-1; clone_size: -; v_call: TRBV7-3; d_call: -; cdr3_nt: TGTGCCAGCAGCTTAAGACCCGGCAGGATGAACACTGAAGCTTTCTTT; cdr3_aa: CASSLRPGRMNTEAFF
j_call: TRBJ2-5; clone_size: -; v_call: TRBV5-4; d_call: TRBD1; cdr3_nt: TGTGCCAGCAGTTTGGAACGACAGGGGCAAGAGACCCAGTACTTC; cdr3_aa: CASSLERQGQETQYF
j_call: TRBJ1-2; clone_size: -; v_call: TRBV6-5; d_call: -; cdr3_nt: TGTGCCAGCAGTTACTCTTGGCAGGGTGTGGGCTACACCTTC; cdr3_aa: CASSYSWQGVGYTF
j_call: TRBJ2-3; clone_size: -; v_call: TRBV7-9; d_call: TRBD1; cdr3_nt: TGTGCCAGCAGCCGTACAGGGGGCGGCACAGATACGCAGTATTTT; cdr3_aa: CASSRTGGGTDTQYF
j_call: TRBJ2-7; clone_size: -; v_call: TRBV19; d_call: -; cdr3_nt: TGTGCCAGTAGTAACGGTGGGTGGGCCGAGCAGTACTTC; cdr3_aa: CASSNGGWAEQYF
j_call: TRBJ2-2; clone_size: -; v_call: TRBV27; d_call: TRBD1; cdr3_nt: TGTGCCAGCCGGGACAGCTACTACACCGGGGAGCTGTTTTTT; cdr3_aa: CASRDSYYTGELFF
j_call: TRBJ1-6; clone_size: -; v_call: TRBV27; d_call: TRBD1; cdr3_nt: TGTGCCAGCCGGACAGGGTCTAATTCACCCCTCCACTTT; cdr3_aa: CASRTGSNSPLHF
j_call: TRBJ2-7; clone_size: -; v_call: TRBV5-1; d_call: TRBD2; cdr3_nt: TGCGCCAGCAGCGGTGGACTAGATTACGAGCAGTACTTC; cdr3_aa: CASSGGLDYEQYF
j_call: TRBJ2-2; clone_size: -; v_call: TRBV7-9; d_call: -; cdr3_nt: TGTGCCAGCAGCTTAGGGGACATCAACACCGGGGAGCTGTTTTTT; cdr3_aa: CASSLGDINTGELFF
j_call: TRBJ2-1; clone_size: -; v_call: TRBV5-6; d_call: -; cdr3_nt: TGTGCCAGCAGTCGGTGGGGGAATGAGCAGTTCTTC; cdr3_aa: CASSRWGNEQFF
j_call: TRBJ2-3; clone_size: -; v_call: TRBV5-4; d_call: TRBD2; cdr3_nt: TGTGCCAGCAGCTTGCGGAGCGGGGGGGCCCAGGGAGATACGCAGTATTTT; cdr3_aa: CASSLRSGGAQGDTQYF
j_call: TRBJ2-3; clone_size: -; v_call: TRBV5-8; d_call: TRBD1; cdr3_nt: TGTGCCAGCAGCACTCCGGGACAGGGATTAGATACGCAGTATTTT; cdr3_aa: CASSTPGQGLDTQYF
j_call: TRBJ2-7; clone_size: -; v_call: TRBV2; d_call: -; cdr3_nt: TGTGCCAGCAGGAGAGACAGCAGCTCCTACGAGCAGTACTTC; cdr3_aa: CASRRDSSSYEQYF
j_call: TRBJ2-5; clone_size: once; v_call: TRBV15; d_call: TRBD1; cdr3_nt: TGTGCCACCACAGGGGGCTTGGACCAAGAGACCCAGTACTTC; cdr3_aa: CATTGGLDQETQYF
j_call: TRBJ2-3; clone_size: -; v_call: TRBV5-1; d_call: TRBD2; cdr3_nt: TGCGCCAGCAGCCTTGGACTAGCGGGGGGCCGGATGGCGCAGTATTTT; cdr3_aa: CASSLGLAGGRMAQYF
j_call: TRBJ1-5; clone_size: -; v_call: TRBV19; d_call: -; cdr3_nt: TGTGCCAGTAAAACGGGGTTCTATAGCAATCAGCCCCAGCATTTT; cdr3_aa: CASKTGFYSNQPQHF
j_call: TRBJ1-2; clone_size: -; v_call: TRBV7-9; d_call: TRBD1; cdr3_nt: TGTGCCAGCAGCTTCTATTCCGGGACAGGGGGAGAAGGCTACACCTTC; cdr3_aa: CASSFYSGTGGEGYTF
j_call: TRBJ2-5; clone_size: -; v_call: TRBV7-9; d_call: TRBD2; cdr3_nt: TGTGCCAGCAGCCCCGTCGCTAGCGGGGGGAAGGAGACCCAGTACTTC; cdr3_aa: CASSPVASGGKETQYF
j_call: TRBJ2-1; clone_size: once; v_call: TRBV6-6; d_call: TRBD1; cdr3_nt: TGTGCCAGCAGTTACGACAGGGGGGTATACAATGAGCAGTTCTTC; cdr3_aa: CASSYDRGVYNEQFF
j_call: TRBJ2-5; clone_size: -; v_call: TRBV15; d_call: -; cdr3_nt: TGTGCCACCAGCAAGGGGAAAGAGACCCAGTACTTC; cdr3_aa: CATSKGKETQYF
j_call: TRBJ1-1; clone_size: -; v_call: TRBV11-2; d_call: -; cdr3_nt: TGTGCCAGCAGCTTAGGGCGCGGGCCCACTGAAGCTTTCTTT; cdr3_aa: CASSLGRGPTEAFF
j_call: TRBJ1-1; clone_size: -; v_call: TRBV11-3; d_call: -; cdr3_nt: TGTGCCAGCAGCTTAGTAACGGGCACTGAAGCTTTCTTT; cdr3_aa: CASSLVTGTEAFF
j_call: TRBJ2-3; clone_size: -; v_call: TRBV4-2; d_call: TRBD2; cdr3_nt: TGTGCCAGCAGCCACGTGGCGGGGGGGCGTGCAGATACGCAGTATTTT; cdr3_aa: CASSHVAGGRADTQYF
j_call: TRBJ2-1; clone_size: -; v_call: TRBV25-1; d_call: -; cdr3_nt: TGTGCCAGCAGTGAATTGGACTGGAACAATGAGCAGTTCTTC; cdr3_aa: CASSELDWNNEQFF
j_call: TRBJ2-5; clone_size: -; v_call: TRBV2; d_call: -; cdr3_nt: TGTGCCAGCAGTGGTGAGGAGACCCAGTACTTC; cdr3_aa: CASSGEETQYF
j_call: TRBJ2-3; clone_size: -; v_call: TRBV5-4; d_call: -; cdr3_nt: TGTGCCAGCAGCTTGGGGACTCTTTCTAGCACAGATACGCAGTATTTT; cdr3_aa: CASSLGTLSSTDTQYF
j_call: TRBJ1-2; clone_size: -; v_call: TRBV11-2; d_call: -; cdr3_nt: TGTGCCAGCAGCTTAGCACGGGAACGCGCTAGTTCTGGCTACACCTTC; cdr3_aa: CASSLARERASSGYTF
j_call: TRBJ2-3; clone_size: -; v_call: TRBV7-2; d_call: -; cdr3_nt: TGTGCCAGCAGCTCACGACTGATAGGACGAGATACGCAGTATTTT; cdr3_aa: CASSSRLIGRDTQYF
j_call: TRBJ1-4; clone_size: -; v_call: TRBV7-8; d_call: -; cdr3_nt: TGTGCCAGCAGCAAAGGACAGTATAATGAAAAACTGTTTTTT; cdr3_aa: CASSKGQYNEKLFF
j_call: TRBJ2-1; clone_size: -; v_call: TRBV7-3; d_call: TRBD2; cdr3_nt: TGTGCCAGCAGCACCGGACTAGCCGGGAATGAGCAGTTCTTC; cdr3_aa: CASSTGLAGNEQFF
j_call: TRBJ1-5; clone_size: few; v_call: TRBV19; d_call: TRBD1; cdr3_nt: TGTGCCAGTAGTATGACCGGGACAGGATATCTCAATCAGCCCCAGCATTTT; cdr3_aa: CASSMTGTGYLNQPQHF
j_call: TRBJ2-1; clone_size: -; v_call: TRBV11-1; d_call: TRBD1; cdr3_nt: TGTGCCAGCAGCAACGACAGGGCTGATGAGCAGTTCTTC; cdr3_aa: CASSNDRADEQFF
j_call: TRBJ2-3; clone_size: -; v_call: TRBV13; d_call: -; cdr3_nt: TGTGCCAGCAGCTCCCTAGGTACGCAGTATTTT; cdr3_aa: CASSSLGTQYF
j_call: TRBJ2-3; clone_size: -; v_call: TRBV25-1; d_call: -; cdr3_nt: TGTGCCAGCTCTACAGACATTTCTAGCACAGATACGCAGTATTTT; cdr3_aa: CASSTDISSTDTQYF
j_call: TRBJ2-2; clone_size: -; v_call: TRBV5-4; d_call: -; cdr3_nt: TGTGCCAGCAGCTTGGATTGGGGGCTCGCGAACACCGGGGAGCTGTTTTTT; cdr3_aa: CASSLDWGLANTGELFF
j_call: TRBJ2-5; clone_size: once; v_call: TRBV18; d_call: TRBD1; cdr3_nt: TGTGCCAGCTCACCGGGACAGCCCCGGGTGGAGACCCAGTACTTC; cdr3_aa: CASSPGQPRVETQYF
j_call: TRBJ2-7; clone_size: -; v_call: TRBV27; d_call: -; cdr3_nt: TGTGCCAGCCACTCCCAGGGCTCCTACGAGCAGTACTTC; cdr3_aa: CASHSQGSYEQYF
j_call: TRBJ1-6; clone_size: -; v_call: TRBV29-1; d_call: TRBD1; cdr3_nt: TGCAGCCCAGACAGGGGCTATAATTCACCCCTCCACTTT; cdr3_aa: CSPDRGYNSPLHF
j_call: TRBJ2-7; clone_size: few; v_call: TRBV5-6; d_call: -; cdr3_nt: TGTGCCAGCAGCTTGGGTGATCGCGAGCAGTACTTC; cdr3_aa: CASSLGDREQYF
j_call: TRBJ2-1; clone_size: -; v_call: TRBV27; d_call: -; cdr3_nt: TGTGCCAGCAGTGCAGACAGGTACAATGAGCAGTTCTTC; cdr3_aa: CASSADRYNEQFF
j_call: TRBJ1-1; clone_size: -; v_call: TRBV18; d_call: TRBD1; cdr3_nt: TGTGCCAGCTCACCGCTGGACAGGGGGAGCACTGAAGCTTTCTTT; cdr3_aa: CASSPLDRGSTEAFF
j_call: TRBJ1-5; clone_size: -; v_call: TRBV19; d_call: TRBD1; cdr3_nt: TGTGCCAGTAGTAGGGACAGTATACAATTCAATCAGCCCCAGCATTTT; cdr3_aa: CASSRDSIQFNQPQHF
j_call: TRBJ1-2; clone_size: -; v_call: TRBV9; d_call: -; cdr3_nt: TGTGCCAGCAGCGTCCCAGGGCTCTATGGCTACACCTTC; cdr3_aa: CASSVPGLYGYTF
j_call: TRBJ1-5; clone_size: once; v_call: TRBV27; d_call: -; cdr3_nt: TGTGCCAGCAGTTTAGACCGAGTTAGCAATCAGCCCCAGCATTTT; cdr3_aa: CASSLDRVSNQPQHF
j_call: TRBJ1-6; clone_size: few; v_call: TRBV2; d_call: TRBD1; cdr3_nt: TGTGCCAGCATCCCGGACAGGTTAGATTCACCCCTCCACTTT; cdr3_aa: CASIPDRLDSPLHF
j_call: TRBJ2-7; clone_size: -; v_call: TRBV7-9; d_call: -; cdr3_nt: TGTGCCAGCAGCCCCCCCGTTGAGACGGCTCACTTC; cdr3_aa: CASSPPVETAHF
j_call: TRBJ1-5; clone_size: -; v_call: TRBV2; d_call: -; cdr3_nt: TGTGCCAGCAGCCAGGGGTTGAGTCAGCCCCAGCATTTT; cdr3_aa: CASSQGLSQPQHF
j_call: TRBJ2-4; clone_size: -; v_call: TRBV6-1; d_call: TRBD2; cdr3_nt: TGTGCCAGCAGTGAACCCCCCCCGCTAGCGGGGGGTCCTATAGCCAAAAACATTCAGTACTTC; cdr3_aa: CASSEPPPLAGGPIAKNIQYF
j_call: TRBJ2-6; clone_size: -; v_call: TRBV2; d_call: -; cdr3_nt: TGTGCCAGCAGTGAGCCGGGGAAAAGCTCTGGGGCCAACGTCCTGACTTTC; cdr3_aa: CASSEPGKSSGANVLTF
j_call: TRBJ2-5; clone_size: once; v_call: TRBV25-1; d_call: -; cdr3_nt: TGTGCCAGCAGTGAAAGGGAACGGACTCCACAAGAGACCCAGTACTTC; cdr3_aa: CASSERERTPQETQYF
j_call: TRBJ1-5; clone_size: -; v_call: TRBV6-6; d_call: TRBD1; cdr3_nt: TGTGCCAGCAGAGCGGGACAGGTAAATCAGCCCCAGCATTTT; cdr3_aa: CASRAGQVNQPQHF
j_call: TRBJ1-2; clone_size: -; v_call: TRBV7-2; d_call: -; cdr3_nt: TGTGCCAGCAGCTTAGTAATCTTCGGGGCAGTCTATGGCTACACCTTC; cdr3_aa: CASSLVIFGAVYGYTF